This TCR beta chain was recorded in a study of blood T cell repertoires in COVID-19. Whole-study context: Donors in the United States, Italy and Spain gave samples during acute or convalescent COVID-19.

In the source study's methods: Reference gene primer amplification in the assay estimated nucleated cell counts. Assay used: immunoSEQ multiplex PCR; TCRdb lists only in-frame clones, some missing. V and J calls and clone size follow that table, whereas D and trimming were derived from the DNA. The profile shows 200,000 to 250,000 clones, approximately 85% of them singletons. The J segment lost 0 bases and the V segment lost 9 bases, leaving 5 bases of the junction unmatched. The CDR3 extends over 14 amino acids. Looked up from germline, CDR1 is SNHLY and CDR2 is FYNNEI. Patients from Seattle were sampled longitudinally, starting during active infection.

The chain has TRBV2 and TRBJ2-1; 7 bases line up with TRBD2. Sequencing was carried out using peripheral blood. The TCR comes from a woman aged 70 to 79 with COVID-19, enrolled during active disease. CDR3 in DNA: TGTGCCAGGGCGCGGGGGACCTCCTACAATGAGCAGTTCTTC. Amino acid sequence: CARARGTSYNEQFF. Full variable domain (remainder filled in from reference TRBV2 and TRBJ2-1): EPEVTQTPSHQVTQMGQEVILRCVPISNHLYFYWYRQILGQKVEFLVSFYNNEISEKSEIFDDQFSVERPDGSNFTLKIRSTKLEDSAMYFCARARGTSYNEQFFGPGTRLTVL.